This is a list of T cell receptor beta chains from one sample in a study of shared clonotypes between healthy human individuals. Repertoires were generated with immunoSEQ multiplex PCR, while TCRdb's copy carries only in-frame clones and drops some. The profile covers about 700,000 clones, with roughly nine tenths appearing a single time and 24% taken by the ten largest. The sample taken for sequencing was naive CD8+ T cells sorted from blood. The receptors stem from a man aged 25-40 years in good health. The CDR3 runs from the conserved cysteine through the conserved F or W. The D gene is left open where the match is weak. A row's size may be missing; if present it is once, few, many or a size class.

>-|once|TRBJ1-1|TRBV4-3|14
TGCGCCAGCAGCCAAGATTCAGGGAGCACTGAAGCTTTCTTT
CASSQDSGSTEAFF
>TRBD1|once|TRBJ1-3|TRBV28|16
TGTGCCAGCAGTCCCCCTCGGGACAGGCCTGGAAACACCATATATTTT
CASSPPRDRPGNTIYF
>-|-|TRBJ2-1|TRBV7-9|14
TGTGCCAGCAGCTTGGTCCGTGGGGAAAATGAGCAGTTCTTC
CASSLVRGENEQFF
>-|-|TRBJ2-2|TRBV18|14
TGTGCCAGCTCACCACCGGTTGCGACCGGGGAGCTGTTTTTT
CASSPPVATGELFF
>-|few|TRBJ2-1|TRBV7-9|11
TGTGCCAGCATTCGGGCCAATGAGCAGTTCTTC
CASIRANEQFF
>TRBD2|-|TRBJ2-3|TRBV10-1|17
TGCGCCAGCAGTGAACTAGCGGGAGGTAGGAGCACAGATACGCAGTATTTT
CASSELAGGRSTDTQYF
>-|-|TRBJ1-3|TRBV28|18
TGTGCCAGCAGTTTACCCCTTTCGGGGGGGGCCGGCGGAAACACCATATATTTT
CASSLPLSGGAGGNTIYF
>-|few|TRBJ2-7|TRBV15|12
TGTGCCACCAGCAGAGATCAGGCTAGCCCGTACTTC
CATSRDQASPYF
>TRBD1|-|TRBJ2-7|TRBV27|12
TGTGCCAGCGGGACAGACGACTACGAGCAGTACTTC
CASGTDDYEQYF
>TRBD2|-|TRBJ2-1|TRBV29-1|15
TGCAGCGTTGATCCAAGCGGGAGGACCTACAATGAGCAGTTCTTC
CSVDPSGRTYNEQFF
>-|-|TRBJ2-1|TRBV16|11
TGTGCCAGCAGCCTCGGGGGTGAGCAGTTCTTC
CASSLGGEQFF
>-|-|TRBJ1-4|TRBV30|15
TGTGCCTGGAGTCCGCCTGGCGGGTTATCGGGAGGACTGTTTTTT
CAWSPPGGLSGGLFF